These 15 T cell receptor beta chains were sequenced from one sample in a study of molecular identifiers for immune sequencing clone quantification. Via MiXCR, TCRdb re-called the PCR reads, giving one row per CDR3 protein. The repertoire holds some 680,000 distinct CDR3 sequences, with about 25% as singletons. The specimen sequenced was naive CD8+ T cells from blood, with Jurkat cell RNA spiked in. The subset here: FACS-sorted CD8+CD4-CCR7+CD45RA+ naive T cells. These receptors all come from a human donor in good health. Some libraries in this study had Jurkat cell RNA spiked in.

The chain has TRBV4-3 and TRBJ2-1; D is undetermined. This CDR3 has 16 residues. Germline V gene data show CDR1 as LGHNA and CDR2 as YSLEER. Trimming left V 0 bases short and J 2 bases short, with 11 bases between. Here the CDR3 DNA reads TGCGCCAGCAGCCAAGAGACTGGACCCGCCTACAATGAGCAGTTCTTC. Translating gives CASSQETGPAYNEQFF.

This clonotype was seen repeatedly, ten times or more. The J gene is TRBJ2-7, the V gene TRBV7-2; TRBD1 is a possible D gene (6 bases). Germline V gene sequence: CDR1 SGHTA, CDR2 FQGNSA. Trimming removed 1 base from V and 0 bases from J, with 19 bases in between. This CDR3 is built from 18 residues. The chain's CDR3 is CASSLGLSGTTNSYEQYF. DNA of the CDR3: TGTGCCAGCAGCTTAGGGTTATCCGGGACAACCAACTCCTACGAGCAGTACTTC.

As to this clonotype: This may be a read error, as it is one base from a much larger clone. In nucleotides, the CDR3 is TGTGCCAGCAGCCATGGGTCGGACGGCTGGAGCTCCTACGAGCGGTACTTC. Protein sequence: CASSHGSDGWSSYERYF. The chain carries TRBV7-4 and TRBJ2-7; D ambiguous. Per germline, CDR1 SGHVT and CDR2 SQSDAQ. CDR3 length: 17 residues.

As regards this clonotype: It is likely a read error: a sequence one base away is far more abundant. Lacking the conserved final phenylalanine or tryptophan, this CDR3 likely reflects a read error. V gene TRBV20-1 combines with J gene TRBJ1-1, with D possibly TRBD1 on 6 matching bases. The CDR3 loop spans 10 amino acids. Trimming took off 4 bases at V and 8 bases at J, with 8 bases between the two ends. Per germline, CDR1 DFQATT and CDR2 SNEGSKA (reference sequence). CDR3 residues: CSATDREAFL. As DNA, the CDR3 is TGCAGTGCTACTGACAGGGAAGCTTTCTTA.

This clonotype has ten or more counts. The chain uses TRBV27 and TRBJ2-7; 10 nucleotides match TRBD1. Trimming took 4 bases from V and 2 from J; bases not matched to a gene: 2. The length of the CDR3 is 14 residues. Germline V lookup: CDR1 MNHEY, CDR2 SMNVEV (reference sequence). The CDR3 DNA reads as TGTGCCAGCAGTTACGGGACAGGGGCCTACGAGCAGTACTTC. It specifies CASSYGTGAYEQYF.

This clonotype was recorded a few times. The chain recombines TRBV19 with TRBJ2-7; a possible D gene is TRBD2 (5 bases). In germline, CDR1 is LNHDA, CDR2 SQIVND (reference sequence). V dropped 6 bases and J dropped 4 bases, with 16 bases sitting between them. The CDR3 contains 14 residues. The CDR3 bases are TGTGCCAGTAGCCCCGACTTACGGGGATACGAGCAGTACTTC. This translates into CASSPDLRGYEQYF.

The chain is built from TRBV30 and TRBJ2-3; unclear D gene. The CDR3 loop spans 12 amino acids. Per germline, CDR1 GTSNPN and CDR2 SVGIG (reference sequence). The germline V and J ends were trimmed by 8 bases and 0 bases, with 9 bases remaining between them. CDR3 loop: CAVLASTDTQYF. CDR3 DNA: TGTGCCGTCCTCGCTAGCACAGATACGCAGTATTTT.

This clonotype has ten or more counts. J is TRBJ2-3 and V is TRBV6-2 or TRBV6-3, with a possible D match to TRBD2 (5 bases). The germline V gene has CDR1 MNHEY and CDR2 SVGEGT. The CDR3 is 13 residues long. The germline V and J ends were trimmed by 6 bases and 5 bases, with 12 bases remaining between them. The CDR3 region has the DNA TGTGCCAGCAGATTCACCGGGAAAGATACGCAGTATTTT. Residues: CASRFTGKDTQYF.

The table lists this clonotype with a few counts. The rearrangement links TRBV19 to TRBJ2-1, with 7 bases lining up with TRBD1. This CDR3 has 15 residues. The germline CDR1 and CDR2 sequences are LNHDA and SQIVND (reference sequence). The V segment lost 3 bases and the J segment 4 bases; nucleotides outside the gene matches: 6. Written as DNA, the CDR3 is TGTGCCAGTAGTATGGGTTTGGGACAGTACAATGAGCAGTTCTTC. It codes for CASSMGLGQYNEQFF.

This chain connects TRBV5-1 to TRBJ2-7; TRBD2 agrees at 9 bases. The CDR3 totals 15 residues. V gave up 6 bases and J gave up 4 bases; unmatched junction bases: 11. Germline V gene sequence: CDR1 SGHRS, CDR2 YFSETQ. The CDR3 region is CASNLGGLAGYEQYF. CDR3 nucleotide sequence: TGCGCCAGCAACCTGGGGGGACTAGCAGGATACGAGCAGTACTTC.

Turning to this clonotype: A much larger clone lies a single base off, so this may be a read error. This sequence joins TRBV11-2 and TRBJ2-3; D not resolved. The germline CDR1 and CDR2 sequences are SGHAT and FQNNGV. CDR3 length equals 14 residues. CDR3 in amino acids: CASSLATSADTLYF. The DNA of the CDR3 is TGTGCCAGCAGCTTAGCTACCTCGGCAGATACGCTGTATTTT.

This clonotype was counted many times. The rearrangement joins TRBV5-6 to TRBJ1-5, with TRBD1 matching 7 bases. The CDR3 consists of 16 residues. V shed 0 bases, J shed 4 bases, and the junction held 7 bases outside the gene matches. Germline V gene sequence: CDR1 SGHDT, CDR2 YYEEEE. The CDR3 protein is CASSLAGDSQNQPQHF. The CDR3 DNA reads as TGTGCCAGCAGCTTGGCGGGGGACAGCCAGAATCAGCCCCAGCATTTT. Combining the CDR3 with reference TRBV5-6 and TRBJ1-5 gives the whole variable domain DAGVTQSPTHLIKTRGQQVTLRCSPKSGHDTVSWYQQALGQGPQFIFQYYEEEERQRGNFPDRFSGHQFPNYSSELNVNALLLGDSALYLCASSLAGDSQNQPQHFGDGTRLSIL.

The DNA for the CDR3 is TGTGCCAGCAGTTCCGGACAGATTAGCCCAGATACGCAGTATTTT. Protein: CASSSGQISPDTQYF. The V and J genes are TRBV12-3 or TRBV12-4 and TRBJ2-3, with D possibly TRBD1 on 6 matching bases. This CDR3 region has 15 residues. V lost 4 bases and J lost 4, with 15 bases in between.

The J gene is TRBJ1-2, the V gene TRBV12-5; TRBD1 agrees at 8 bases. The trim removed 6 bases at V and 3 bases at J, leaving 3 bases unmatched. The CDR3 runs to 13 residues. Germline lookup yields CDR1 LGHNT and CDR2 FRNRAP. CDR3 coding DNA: TGTGCTAGTGGAAAGGACAGGGACTATGGCTACACCTTC. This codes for CASGKDRDYGYTF.

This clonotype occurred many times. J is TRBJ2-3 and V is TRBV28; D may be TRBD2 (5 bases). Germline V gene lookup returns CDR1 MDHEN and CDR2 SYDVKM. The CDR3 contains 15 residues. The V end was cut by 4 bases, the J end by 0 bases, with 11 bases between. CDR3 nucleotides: TGTGCCAGCAGTTCGGAAGCGGAAAGCACAGATACGCAGTATTTT. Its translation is CASSSEAESTDTQYF.